This is a list of T cell receptor beta chains from one sample in a study of cytomegalovirus exposure and HLA in healthy donors. The repertoire was sequenced with immunoSEQ multiplex PCR; TCRdb's copy has only in-frame clones and lacks some. The data contain 110,000 to 150,000 clones, around 77% of them singletons. Sequencing was performed on PBMCs. The receptors come from a man aged 18 to 29 in good health and CMV-seronegative. CDR3s include the opening cysteine and the closing phenylalanine or tryptophan. Fields, in order: clone size, V gene, J gene, D gene, CDR3 DNA, CDR3 protein. A D gene is named only where the DNA matches it firmly. Clone size is stated in some rows and not others, as once, few, many or a class when expanded.

abundance: .
v_gene: TRBV19
j_gene: TRBJ2-3
d_gene: .
CDR3nt: TGTGCCAGTAGTGAGGGAGCCACGCAGTATTTT
CDR3aa: CASSEGATQYF

abundance: .
v_gene: TRBV19
j_gene: TRBJ1-5
d_gene: TRBD1
CDR3nt: TGTGCCAGTAGTGGAGGGGGCCGGGGCAATCAGCCCCAGCATTTT
CDR3aa: CASSGGGRGNQPQHF

abundance: few
v_gene: TRBV5-6
j_gene: TRBJ2-7
d_gene: .
CDR3nt: TGTGCCAGCAGCCTGGGGGCAACAGGGTCCGAGCAGTACTTC
CDR3aa: CASSLGATGSEQYF

abundance: once
v_gene: TRBV6-6
j_gene: TRBJ2-2
d_gene: .
CDR3nt: TGTGCCAGCGTTACGGCGAACACCGGGGAGCTGTTTTTT
CDR3aa: CASVTANTGELFF

abundance: .
v_gene: TRBV4-1
j_gene: TRBJ2-3
d_gene: .
CDR3nt: TGCGCCAGCAGCCATCTGACTAACCCTTCGCAGTATTTT
CDR3aa: CASSHLTNPSQYF

abundance: .
v_gene: TRBV4-1
j_gene: TRBJ2-7
d_gene: .
CDR3nt: TGCGCCAGCAGCCAACTGGCCAGGGAAGTCCACGAGCAGTACTTC
CDR3aa: CASSQLAREVHEQYF

abundance: .
v_gene: TRBV2
j_gene: TRBJ1-1
d_gene: .
CDR3nt: TGTGCCAGCGGGAGGGGGAACACTGAAGCTTTCTTT
CDR3aa: CASGRGNTEAFF

abundance: .
v_gene: TRBV6-5
j_gene: TRBJ2-6
d_gene: .
CDR3nt: TGTGCCAGCAGTGGGGGGAGCTCTGGGGCCAACGTCCTGACTTTC
CDR3aa: CASSGGSSGANVLTF

abundance: few
v_gene: TRBV4-2
j_gene: TRBJ2-1
d_gene: TRBD2
CDR3nt: TGTGCCAGCAGCCCGACTAGCGGGGGGGCCAATGAGCAGTTCTTC
CDR3aa: CASSPTSGGANEQFF

abundance: .
v_gene: TRBV19
j_gene: TRBJ2-7
d_gene: .
CDR3nt: TGTGCCAGTAGTCCGCGGGACAGCGAGAACTACGAGCAGTACTTC
CDR3aa: CASSPRDSENYEQYF

abundance: .
v_gene: TRBV6-5
j_gene: TRBJ2-7
d_gene: TRBD1
CDR3nt: TGTGCCAGCAGAGAACAGGGGGCCCTGTTCTACGAGCAGTACTTC
CDR3aa: CASREQGALFYEQYF

abundance: .
v_gene: TRBV7-6
j_gene: TRBJ1-5
d_gene: .
CDR3nt: TGTGCCAGCAGCTTATCAGGGGGCAATCAGCCCCAGCATTTT
CDR3aa: CASSLSGGNQPQHF

abundance: .
v_gene: TRBV7-6
j_gene: TRBJ2-7
d_gene: TRBD1
CDR3nt: TGTGCCAGCAGCTTAGAGGGGACAGGGGCCCCCGAGCAGTACTTC
CDR3aa: CASSLEGTGAPEQYF

abundance: .
v_gene: TRBV27
j_gene: TRBJ2-2
d_gene: TRBD1
CDR3nt: TGTGCCAGCAGTCATTGGGACAGGGGGCTGAAGGACACCGGGGAGCTGTTTTTT
CDR3aa: CASSHWDRGLKDTGELFF

abundance: many
v_gene: TRBV6-6
j_gene: TRBJ1-1
d_gene: .
CDR3nt: TGTGCCAGCAGTCCAACAGGGTTGGGCACTGAAGCTTTCTTT
CDR3aa: CASSPTGLGTEAFF

abundance: .
v_gene: TRBV5-5
j_gene: TRBJ2-1
d_gene: .
CDR3nt: TGTGCCAGCAGCCGGTGGCTGGGGAGCTCCTACAATGAGCAGTTCTTC
CDR3aa: CASSRWLGSSYNEQFF

abundance: .
v_gene: TRBV6-1
j_gene: TRBJ1-6
d_gene: TRBD1
CDR3nt: TGTGCCAGCACCACGGACAGGGCCTATAATTCACCCCTCCACTTT
CDR3aa: CASTTDRAYNSPLHF

abundance: once
v_gene: TRBV11-2
j_gene: TRBJ2-7
d_gene: TRBD1
CDR3nt: TGTGCCAGCAGCCTTCAACCGGGACAGGCCTACGAGCAGTACTTC
CDR3aa: CASSLQPGQAYEQYF

abundance: .
v_gene: TRBV9
j_gene: TRBJ2-3
d_gene: .
CDR3nt: TGTGCCAGCAGCGTAGGTGGAGGGTTGGATACGCAGTATTTT
CDR3aa: CASSVGGGLDTQYF

abundance: .
v_gene: TRBV11-3
j_gene: TRBJ2-2
d_gene: .
CDR3nt: TGTGCCAGCAGCCCGGGACTGACGAACACCGGGGAGCTGTTTTTT
CDR3aa: CASSPGLTNTGELFF

abundance: .
v_gene: TRBV5-4
j_gene: TRBJ2-7
d_gene: TRBD2
CDR3nt: TGTGCCAGCAGCCCGGGACTAGGGGGCTCCTACGAGCAGTACTTC
CDR3aa: CASSPGLGGSYEQYF

abundance: once
v_gene: TRBV7-3
j_gene: TRBJ2-5
d_gene: TRBD2
CDR3nt: TGTGCCAGCAGCGCGGGGGGGTCGGCTCAAGAGACCCAGTACTTC
CDR3aa: CASSAGGSAQETQYF

abundance: .
v_gene: TRBV7-9
j_gene: TRBJ2-1
d_gene: TRBD1
CDR3nt: TGTGCCAGCAGCTTGGACAGGGTGAATGAGCAGTTCTTC
CDR3aa: CASSLDRVNEQFF

abundance: .
v_gene: TRBV4-3
j_gene: TRBJ2-1
d_gene: .
CDR3nt: TGCGCCAGCAGCCAACGGTACCGGGGATTCGACAATGAGCAGTTCTTC
CDR3aa: CASSQRYRGFDNEQFF

abundance: .
v_gene: TRBV2
j_gene: TRBJ1-2
d_gene: .
CDR3nt: TGTGCCAGCAGGGGGGCCTATGGCTACACCTTC
CDR3aa: CASRGAYGYTF

abundance: .
v_gene: TRBV7-2
j_gene: TRBJ1-1
d_gene: .
CDR3nt: TGTGCCAGCAGCTTAGTAGAAAACACTGAAGCTTTCTTT
CDR3aa: CASSLVENTEAFF

abundance: .
v_gene: TRBV19
j_gene: TRBJ1-1
d_gene: TRBD1
CDR3nt: TGTGCCAGTACCGAGACAGGGTGGTCGAGGTGGACTGAAGCTTTCTTT
CDR3aa: CASTETGWSRWTEAFF

abundance: .
v_gene: TRBV7-2
j_gene: TRBJ1-2
d_gene: TRBD1
CDR3nt: TGTGCCAGCAGCTCCACAGGGGGCTATGGCTACACCTTC
CDR3aa: CASSSTGGYGYTF

abundance: .
v_gene: TRBV7-9
j_gene: TRBJ2-7
d_gene: TRBD1
CDR3nt: TGTGCCAGCAGCTTTGGGGCAGGGGGAAGGGACGAGCAGTACTTC
CDR3aa: CASSFGAGGRDEQYF

abundance: few
v_gene: TRBV6-1
j_gene: TRBJ1-1
d_gene: .
CDR3nt: TGTGCCAGCAGTGAAGCCGCCCGGGGTGGGCGGAGTAAGAACACTGAAGCTTTCTTT
CDR3aa: CASSEAARGGRSKNTEAFF

abundance: .
v_gene: TRBV2
j_gene: TRBJ2-1
d_gene: TRBD1
CDR3nt: TGTGCCAGGCGATATCCGGGACAGGGGGCTAATGAGCAGTTCTTC
CDR3aa: CARRYPGQGANEQFF

abundance: .
v_gene: TRBV27
j_gene: TRBJ2-7
d_gene: TRBD2
CDR3nt: TGTGCCAGCAGTGACGGGGGGATCTACGAGCAGTACTTC
CDR3aa: CASSDGGIYEQYF

abundance: .
v_gene: TRBV4-2
j_gene: TRBJ1-2
d_gene: TRBD1
CDR3nt: TGTGCCAGCAGCCGAAACAGGGGGCTCCCCTTCGAGGATGGCTACACCTTC
CDR3aa: CASSRNRGLPFEDGYTF

abundance: .
v_gene: TRBV7-7
j_gene: TRBJ1-2
d_gene: TRBD1
CDR3nt: TGTGCTAGCAGCTTAGATTCCGGACAGGGACCCTATGGCTACACCTTC
CDR3aa: CASSLDSGQGPYGYTF

abundance: .
v_gene: TRBV30
j_gene: TRBJ1-2
d_gene: .
CDR3nt: TGTGCCTGGATTGCCAGGGGTTTAAGTGGCTACACCTTC
CDR3aa: CAWIARGLSGYTF

abundance: many
v_gene: TRBV2
j_gene: TRBJ2-1
d_gene: TRBD1
CDR3nt: TGTGCCAGCACTGGACAGGGTTTTGCCTACAATGAGCAGTTCTTC
CDR3aa: CASTGQGFAYNEQFF

abundance: few
v_gene: TRBV9
j_gene: TRBJ1-1
d_gene: .
CDR3nt: TGTGCCAGCAGCGTAGGCACAGGGAAAAATGAAGCTTTCTTT
CDR3aa: CASSVGTGKNEAFF

abundance: .
v_gene: TRBV2
j_gene: TRBJ2-1
d_gene: .
CDR3nt: TGTGCCAGCAGTGAGACAGTTAGTTCCTACAATGAGCAGTTCTTC
CDR3aa: CASSETVSSYNEQFF

abundance: .
v_gene: TRBV25-1
j_gene: TRBJ2-3
d_gene: TRBD2
CDR3nt: TGTGCCAGCAGTGTCGAAGCGGGGAGAAAGCATACGCAGTATTTT
CDR3aa: CASSVEAGRKHTQYF

abundance: .
v_gene: TRBV9
j_gene: TRBJ2-7
d_gene: TRBD1
CDR3nt: TGTGCCAGCAGCCATAGGGACAGTTCCTACGAGCAGTACTTC
CDR3aa: CASSHRDSSYEQYF

abundance: .
v_gene: TRBV19
j_gene: TRBJ1-2
d_gene: TRBD1
CDR3nt: TGTGCCAGTAGGGAAGGACAGGGGTACTATGGCTACACCTTC
CDR3aa: CASREGQGYYGYTF

abundance: .
v_gene: TRBV4-3
j_gene: TRBJ2-1
d_gene: .
CDR3nt: TGCGCCAGCAGCCAAGAGTTACGGGGGGAGCAGTTCTTC
CDR3aa: CASSQELRGEQFF

abundance: .
v_gene: TRBV6-4
j_gene: TRBJ2-3
d_gene: TRBD2
CDR3nt: TGTGCCAGCAGACCCCTAGCGGGGGGATCCACAGATACGCAGTATTTT
CDR3aa: CASRPLAGGSTDTQYF

abundance: .
v_gene: TRBV6-5
j_gene: TRBJ1-2
d_gene: .
CDR3nt: TGTGCCAGCAGTTACTCGTTTACAGGTCAGATCTATGGCTACACCTTC
CDR3aa: CASSYSFTGQIYGYTF

abundance: .
v_gene: TRBV12-5
j_gene: TRBJ1-2
d_gene: .
CDR3nt: TGTGCTAGTGGTTTTACTAGGAGGGCGGGTGGCTACACCTTC
CDR3aa: CASGFTRRAGGYTF

abundance: .
v_gene: TRBV9
j_gene: TRBJ1-2
d_gene: TRBD1
CDR3nt: TGTGCCAGCAGCGCCTCTCGGGACAGGGATAACTATGGCTACACCTTC
CDR3aa: CASSASRDRDNYGYTF

abundance: .
v_gene: TRBV7-9
j_gene: TRBJ2-7
d_gene: .
CDR3nt: TGTGCCAGCAGTCCGGCCTACGAGCAGTACTTC
CDR3aa: CASSPAYEQYF

abundance: few
v_gene: TRBV5-4
j_gene: TRBJ1-1
d_gene: TRBD1
CDR3nt: TGTGCCAGCAGCTTGGGAGGACAGGGCTTTAACACTGAAGCTTTCTTT
CDR3aa: CASSLGGQGFNTEAFF

abundance: .
v_gene: TRBV11-2
j_gene: TRBJ2-5
d_gene: .
CDR3nt: TGTGCCAGCAGCTTAATTCGAGGTTCCCGGACCCAGTACTTC
CDR3aa: CASSLIRGSRTQYF

abundance: .
v_gene: TRBV28
j_gene: TRBJ2-1
d_gene: TRBD1
CDR3nt: TGTGCCAGCATCACAGGGGGCCCCTACAATGAGCAGTTCTTC
CDR3aa: CASITGGPYNEQFF

abundance: once
v_gene: TRBV18
j_gene: TRBJ2-2
d_gene: .
CDR3nt: TGTGCCAGCTCCCCCGGGAGAAGAACCGGGGAGCTGTTTTTT
CDR3aa: CASSPGRRTGELFF

abundance: .
v_gene: TRBV5-4
j_gene: TRBJ2-5
d_gene: TRBD1
CDR3nt: TGTGCCAGCAGCCTAGACAGGGGTGGAGGAGAGACCCAGTACTTC
CDR3aa: CASSLDRGGGETQYF

abundance: many
v_gene: TRBV5-4
j_gene: TRBJ1-1
d_gene: .
CDR3nt: TGTGCCAGCAGCTTGGACGGCGGAGAAGCTTTCTTT
CDR3aa: CASSLDGGEAFF

abundance: .
v_gene: TRBV29-1
j_gene: TRBJ1-2
d_gene: .
CDR3nt: TGCAGCGTTGAAGAAACAGTATTGGCTGGCTACACCTTC
CDR3aa: CSVEETVLAGYTF

abundance: .
v_gene: TRBV5-4
j_gene: TRBJ2-1
d_gene: TRBD1
CDR3nt: TGTGCCAGCAGCTGGGGACAGAACTACAATGAGCAGTTCTTC
CDR3aa: CASSWGQNYNEQFF

abundance: .
v_gene: TRBV6-1
j_gene: TRBJ1-2
d_gene: .
CDR3nt: TGTGCCAGCAGTCCGCGACAGGCCTTCTATGGCTACACCTTC
CDR3aa: CASSPRQAFYGYTF

abundance: few
v_gene: TRBV11-2
j_gene: TRBJ1-1
d_gene: .
CDR3nt: TGTGCCAGCAGCTTATTCCAGGACACTGAAGCTTTCTTT
CDR3aa: CASSLFQDTEAFF